This TCR beta chain was found in a study of read filtering for tumor transcriptome and immune sequencing. The library was built from around 0.4 ug RNA with molecular barcoded adaptors for alpha/delta and beta/gamma chains. Via MiXCR, TCRdb re-called the reads, giving one row per CDR3 protein. The sample includes roughly 130,000 distinct CDR3 sequences, over 10% of them seen just once. In the case of this clonotype: The antigen remains unidentified.

V dropped 5 bases and J dropped 6; count of bases not matched to a gene: 9. The CDR3 spans 13 residues. The germline V gene has CDR1 DFQATT and CDR2 SNEGSKA (reference sequence). General study findings and limits: Compared with RNA-seq, IR-seq gave much higher clonotype depth and reliability.

The receptor's source is a donor aged 40 or over with multiple myeloma. This chain uses TRBV20-1 with TRBJ2-7; 8 nucleotides align to TRBD2. Sample: a population of CD138-negative cells sorted from bone marrow. As DNA, the CDR3 is TGCAGTGCTCCTGGGACTAGAACTATCGAGCAGTACTTC. Amino acids: CSAPGTRTIEQYF.